This is a list of T cell receptor beta chains from one sample in a study of blood T cell repertoires in COVID-19. The protocol was immunoSEQ multiplex PCR, while the TCRdb copy is restricted to in-frame clones and leaves out a portion. The sample holds 73,000 or so clones, about 91% seen once. The source material was peripheral blood. Receptor source: a human donor with active COVID-19. The donor label of this sample is uncertain. Each CDR3 is given with its conserved first and last residue. The D gene is left open where the match is weak. Size is omitted from some rows. Given values are once, few, many or a class for expanded clones.

CDR3nt	CDR3aa	j_gene	d_gene	v_gene	abundance
TGTGCCATCAGTGAGGTCGGAGGAACCGGGGAGCTGTTTTTT	CAISEVGGTGELFF	TRBJ2-2	-	TRBV10-3	-
TGTGCCAGCAGCCAACAGGGTAGCAATCAGCCCCAGCATTTT	CASSQQGSNQPQHF	TRBJ1-5	-	TRBV7-2	-
TGTGCCAGCAGTTACTTTGGGGGGGGCACTGAAGCTTTCTTT	CASSYFGGGTEAFF	TRBJ1-1	-	TRBV6-5	-
TGTGCCACCAGAGCGGGAGGGCCTCGGACCGGGGAGCTGTTTTTT	CATRAGGPRTGELFF	TRBJ2-2	TRBD2	TRBV24-1	-
TGTGCCAGCAGCAACAGGAATTACAATGAGCAGTTCTTC	CASSNRNYNEQFF	TRBJ2-1	-	TRBV6-6	-
TGTGCCAGCAGCTTGGGTTCCAGGGCCCAAAATGAGCAGTTCTTC	CASSLGSRAQNEQFF	TRBJ2-1	-	TRBV5-4	-
TGTGCCAGCAGCTTGGGGGGGCTCGCGGGGGCCTACGAGCAGTACTTC	CASSLGGLAGAYEQYF	TRBJ2-7	-	TRBV5-8	-
TGTGCCAGTATCCCCGGAGGGAACGGAAACACCATATATTTT	CASIPGGNGNTIYF	TRBJ1-3	-	TRBV19	-
TGTGCCAGCACGACACCCACTGAAGCTTTCTTT	CASTTPTEAFF	TRBJ1-1	-	TRBV12-3/TRBV12-4	-
TGTGCCAGCAGTTTTCCCTGGGGGGATCGGGATACGCAGTATTTT	CASSFPWGDRDTQYF	TRBJ2-3	-	TRBV28	many
TGTGCCAGCAGCTCCAAAGCGGGACCGGGCGAGCAGTACTTC	CASSSKAGPGEQYF	TRBJ2-7	TRBD2	TRBV7-2	-
TGTGCCAGCAGCGGGACAGGAGGCTACGAGCAGTACTTC	CASSGTGGYEQYF	TRBJ2-7	TRBD1	TRBV9	-
TGTGCCAGCAGTTCCTTCCCAGGGGAGGGCACTGAAGCTTTCTTT	CASSSFPGEGTEAFF	TRBJ1-1	-	TRBV27	-
TGTGCCAGCAGTCCCGGGGGAGCCCAAGAGACCCAGTACTTC	CASSPGGAQETQYF	TRBJ2-5	-	TRBV11-3	-
TGTGCCAGTAGTGCGAGGCCGAACTACGAGCAGTACTTC	CASSARPNYEQYF	TRBJ2-7	-	TRBV19	-
TGTGCCAGCAGTTTCTTCCGGGACAGCAAAGCTTTCTTT	CASSFFRDSKAFF	TRBJ1-1	TRBD1	TRBV6-5	-
TGTGCCAGCAGCCCGCGGACAGTTTCCTCTGAGACCCAGTACTTC	CASSPRTVSSETQYF	TRBJ2-5	-	TRBV9	-
TGTGCCAGCAAGCGGACCGGCAAAGCTTTCTTT	CASKRTGKAFF	TRBJ1-1	-	TRBV28	-
TGTGCCACCAGTGATTTGGGACAGGGGGCAGATACGCAGTATTTT	CATSDLGQGADTQYF	TRBJ2-3	TRBD1	TRBV24-1	-
TGTGCCAGCAGTTCGGACAGGGGAGCAACTAATGAAAAACTGTTTTTT	CASSSDRGATNEKLFF	TRBJ1-4	TRBD1	TRBV28	once
TGCAGCGTGGGGGGACCCAACTCTGGGGCCAACGTCCTGACTTTC	CSVGGPNSGANVLTF	TRBJ2-6	-	TRBV29-1	-
TGTGCTAGTGGTTTGGGACTAGCGGGTGACACGCAGTATTTT	CASGLGLAGDTQYF	TRBJ2-3	TRBD2	TRBV12-5	-
TGTGCCAGCAGTACGGCTAGCGGAGGTACAATTGATGAGCAGTTCTTC	CASSTASGGTIDEQFF	TRBJ2-1	TRBD2	TRBV27	-
TGTGCCAGCAGTTCTAGCGGCTCCTACAATGAGCAGTTCTTC	CASSSSGSYNEQFF	TRBJ2-1	TRBD2	TRBV28	-
TGTGCCAGCAGCTTAGTAAGAGGAGACACCGGGGAGCTGTTTTTT	CASSLVRGDTGELFF	TRBJ2-2	-	TRBV7-2	-
TGTGCCACTAGGAAAATGAACACTGAAGCTTTCTTT	CATRKMNTEAFF	TRBJ1-1	-	TRBV18	-
TGCGCCAGCAGCCAAGAGTCTGGACTGGGCAATTCACCCCTCCACTTT	CASSQESGLGNSPLHF	TRBJ1-6	-	TRBV4-3	-
TGTGCCAGCAGTTCTCAGGGGGCATACACTGAAGCTTTCTTT	CASSSQGAYTEAFF	TRBJ1-1	TRBD1	TRBV7-2	once
TGCGCCAGCAGCCGGCAGGGGGGAATGGCTGAAAAACTGTTTTTT	CASSRQGGMAEKLFF	TRBJ1-4	TRBD1	TRBV5-1	-
TGTGCCATCAGTGAGGGACAGGGCTACGAGCAGTACTTC	CAISEGQGYEQYF	TRBJ2-7	TRBD1	TRBV10-3	-
TGTGCCAGTAGTATGGGGACACCCCTAGAAGGCTACACCTTC	CASSMGTPLEGYTF	TRBJ1-2	-	TRBV19	-
TGTGCCAGCAGCGTAGCCCTAGCGAACACCGGGGAGCTGTTTTTT	CASSVALANTGELFF	TRBJ2-2	-	TRBV9	-
TGTGCCTTTTCGGGGGGGGACCCCTACGAGCAGTACTTC	CAFSGGDPYEQYF	TRBJ2-7	TRBD2	TRBV30	-